The next 25 T cell receptor beta chains were all read from a single sample in a study of T-cell reconstitution after alpha-beta-depleted transplantation in children. This sample's TCRbeta library carried unique molecular identifier barcodes. TCRdb re-analysed the PCR reads in MiXCR, keeping a single row per CDR3 protein. The sample lists fewer than 750,000 distinct CDR3 sequences; under 25% were seen once. The sample was PBMCs, mostly from graft donor cells, taken 360 days after TCRalphabeta/CD19-depleted stem cell transplant. All receptors come from a boy in the first two years of life who had a stem cell transplant for acute myeloid leukemia, so the T cells may come from the graft donor.

The chain uses TRBV24-1 and TRBJ2-3; the match to TRBD1 covers 9 bases. V lost 6 bases to trimming and J lost 4 bases; unmatched junction nucleotides: 7. The germline V gene encodes CDR1 KGHDR and CDR2 SFDVKD. The CDR3 contains 15 residues. CDR3 amino acids: CATSNRGRGADTQYF. Written as DNA, the CDR3 is TGTGCCACCAGTAACAGGGGGCGCGGCGCAGATACGCAGTATTTT.

This clonotype appeared many times. The chain links TRBV18 to TRBJ2-5; TRBD1 might be the D (6 bases). Trimming removed 8 bases from V and 2 bases from J, with 18 bases in between. The CDR3 length is 15 residues. Germline lookup yields CDR1 KGHSH and CDR2 LQKENI. The CDR3 DNA is TGTGCCAGCATCGACCAGAGGGGGAAGCAAGAGACCCAGTACTTC. Amino acids: CASIDQRGKQETQYF.

The rearrangement uses TRBV20-1 and TRBJ2-2; maybe TRBD2 (7 bases). The germline V gene encodes CDR1 DFQATT and CDR2 SNEGSKA (reference sequence). V was trimmed by 8 bases and J by 0 bases, leaving 16 bases between them. The CDR3 runs 15 residues. CDR3 in amino acids: CSSLGGAANTGELFF. DNA for the CDR3: TGCAGTTCTCTGGGGGGGGCCGCGAACACCGGGGAGCTGTTTTTT.

J is TRBJ2-3 and V is TRBV6-5; perhaps D is TRBD1 or TRBD2 (5 bases each). The CDR3 runs to 19 residues. With 0 bases removed from V and 5 bases from J, the gap between germline ends came to 24 bases. The V gene's germline CDR1 is MNHEY and CDR2 SVGAGI. The CDR3 is CASSYSNAGTPYGVDTQYF. The CDR3 DNA reads TGTGCCAGCAGTTACTCAAACGCCGGGACGCCATATGGCGTAGATACGCAGTATTTT.

The chain employs TRBV20-1 and TRBJ2-3; 7 bases are a match to TRBD2. The CDR3 sequence is 14 residues long. Germline CDR1 reads DFQATT; CDR2 reads SNEGSKA (reference sequence). V was pared by 6 bases and J by 2 bases, with 8 bases of the junction left unmatched. In DNA form, the CDR3 reads TGCAGTGCCATCCGGGGGGACCACACAGATACGCAGTATTTT. Amino acids: CSAIRGDHTDTQYF.

In its sample, this clonotype was seen many times. The chain couples TRBV12-3 or TRBV12-4 to TRBJ1-2, with a tentative D call TRBD1 (5 bases). The CDR3 loop spans 13 amino acids. V was trimmed by 4 bases and J by 6 bases, leaving 12 bases between them. The CDR3 sequence is CASSSTVLDGYTF. In nucleotides, the CDR3 is TGTGCCAGCAGTTCGACAGTTTTAGATGGCTACACCTTC.

At least ten counts were recorded for this clonotype. J is TRBJ2-5 and V is TRBV20-1; D possibly corresponds to TRBD2 (5 bases). V was pared by 3 bases and J by 3 bases, with 14 bases between. Germline V gene sequence: CDR1 DFQATT, CDR2 SNEGSKA (reference sequence). The CDR3 loop spans 14 amino acids. The CDR3 sequence: CSASSTSGKETQYF. The CDR3 nucleotides read TGCAGTGCTAGCTCTACATCCGGGAAAGAGACCCAGTACTTC.

The V and J genes are TRBV5-1 and TRBJ2-1, with 9 nucleotides matching TRBD2. With V trimmed by 3 bases and J by 7 bases, 8 bases remained unmatched. The germline V gene has CDR1 SGHRS and CDR2 YFSETQ. The CDR3 runs 15 residues. The CDR3, as DNA: TGCGCCAGCAGCTACATAGCGGGGGTGGAGAATGAGCAGTTCTTC. This translates into CASSYIAGVENEQFF.

In this sample, this clonotype turned up many times. V and J are TRBV12-3 or TRBV12-4 and TRBJ2-5; 9 nucleotides align to TRBD1. The CDR3 runs to 15 residues. The V gene end was trimmed by 5 bases and the J gene end by 4 bases; junction bases not matched to a gene: 8. The CDR3 loop reads CASSPRTGVGETQYF. The DNA for the CDR3 is TGTGCCAGCAGTCCGCGGACAGGGGTGGGAGAGACCCAGTACTTC.

This clonotype turned up a few times. The gene calls are TRBV9 and TRBJ1-1; D is possibly TRBD1 (5 bases). The V gene lost 5 bases and the J gene lost 1 base, with 12 bases spanning the gap. Germline V gene data show CDR1 as SGDLS and CDR2 as YYNGEE. This CDR3 has 14 residues. As DNA, the CDR3 is TGTGCCAGCAGGCGGGGCCGGGAGAACACTGAAGCTTTCTTT. This encodes CASRRGRENTEAFF.

This clonotype was counted at least ten times. This chain connects TRBV6-5 to TRBJ1-5, with 8 bases matching TRBD1. Germline CDR1 is MNHEY and CDR2 is SVGAGI. J gave up 4 bases and V 7 bases, and 15 bases lay outside the gene matches. CDR3 length equals 17 residues. CDR3 nucleotides: TGTGCCAGCATGGAGAACGACAGGGGATGGCAAAATCAGCCCCAGCATTTT. It encodes CASMENDRGWQNQPQHF.

The chain is built from TRBV7-6 and TRBJ1-1, with a possible D match to TRBD1 (5 bases). Germline values: CDR1 SGHVS, CDR2 FNYEAQ. V shed 6 bases and J shed 1 base, with 9 bases lying between them. The CDR3 runs 13 residues. CDR3 in DNA: TGTGCCAGCAGTACCAGGGAGAACACTGAAGCTTTCTTT. Amino acids: CASSTRENTEAFF.

This clonotype was counted a few times. V is TRBV18 and J is TRBJ2-3; a weak D match, TRBD1 (5 bases). The germline gives CDR1 KGHSH, CDR2 LQKENI. This CDR3 is built from 15 residues. V was shortened by 2 bases and J by 2 bases, with 11 bases between the two germline ends. The CDR3 DNA reads as TGTGCCAGCTCACCAAGGGGTCCCGACACAGATACGCAGTATTTT. Translation gives CASSPRGPDTDTQYF.

The chain recombines TRBV29-1 with TRBJ2-3, with D perhaps matching TRBD1 (6 bases). V lost 4 bases and J lost 2, with 16 bases in between. Per germline, CDR1 SQVTM and CDR2 ANQGSEA. The CDR3 runs to 15 residues. The CDR3 sequence: CSVGRRGQHTDTQYF. The CDR3 bases are TGCAGCGTTGGTCGTAGGGGACAACACACAGATACGCAGTATTTT.

The chain couples TRBV29-1 to TRBJ1-2; a weak D match, TRBD1 (5 bases). Trimming cost V 4 bases and J 4 bases, with 10 bases left between them. Germline CDR1 reads SQVTM; CDR2 reads ANQGSEA. This CDR3 has 12 residues. This chain's CDR3 is CSVGGRSYGYTF. In nucleotides, the CDR3 is TGCAGCGTTGGGGGACGAAGCTATGGCTACACCTTC.

The J gene is TRBJ2-2, the V gene TRBV5-6; 11 positions match TRBD2. From germline, CDR1 is SGHDT and CDR2 YYEEEE. Trimming removed 6 bases from V and 4 bases from J; junction bases left unmatched: 8. This CDR3 has 16 residues. The CDR3 bases are TGTGCCAGCACGAAGATGGGACTAGCGGTCACCGGGGAGCTGTTTTTT. Protein product: CASTKMGLAVTGELFF.

This clonotype was counted at least ten times. This sequence joins TRBV7-9 and TRBJ2-7, with D possibly matching TRBD2 (5 bases). The CDR3 runs 15 residues. V lost 2 bases to trimming and J lost 3 bases, with 14 bases between them. The germline CDR1 and CDR2 sequences are SEHNR and FQNEAQ (reference sequence). Here the CDR3 reads CASSLRVSEGYEQYF. The CDR3 nucleotides are TGTGCCAGCAGCTTACGGGTTTCCGAGGGCTACGAGCAGTACTTC.

The chain links TRBV11-2 to TRBJ2-7; D call uncertain. V was clipped by 2 bases and J by 7 bases, with 3 bases between them. This CDR3 comprises 10 residues. The germline V gene encodes CDR1 SGHAT and CDR2 FQNNGV. CDR3 loop: CASSLMEQYF. The CDR3 DNA is TGTGCCAGCAGCTTAATGGAGCAGTACTTC.

This clonotype was picked up many times. The J gene is TRBJ2-1, the V gene TRBV7-9; D possibly corresponds to TRBD2 (7 bases). V gave up 3 bases and J gave up 5 bases, with 14 bases separating them. CDR1 SEHNR and CDR2 FQNEAQ come from the germline V gene (reference sequence). The CDR3 has 15 residues. As DNA, the CDR3 is TGTGCCAGCAGCTTCGGGCGGGGGCTCGACAATGAGCAGTTCTTC. This gives the protein CASSFGRGLDNEQFF.

This chain joins TRBV28 and TRBJ2-7; TRBD1 aligns across 8 bases. The CDR3 has 14 amino acids. V gave up 2 bases and J gave up 6 bases; unmatched junction bases: 6. Germline CDR1 reads MDHEN; CDR2 reads SYDVKM. The CDR3 sequence: CASSLQGAPAEQYV. The CDR3 DNA reads as TGTGCCAGCAGTTTACAGGGGGCGCCGGCCGAGCAGTACGTC.

This clonotype was seen a few times. V is TRBV29-1 and J is TRBJ1-2; TRBD1 matches 7 bases. From germline, CDR1 is SQVTM and CDR2 ANQGSEA. V was clipped by 7 bases and J by 6 bases; unmatched bases: 8. The CDR3 is made up of 12 amino acids. CDR3 protein: CSARTGDDGYTF. In nucleotides, the CDR3 is TGCAGCGCCAGGACAGGCGACGATGGCTACACCTTC. The full variable domain, completed using reference TRBV29-1 and TRBJ1-2, is SAVISQKPSRDICQRGTSLTIQCQVDSQVTMMFWYRQQPGQSLTLIATANQGSEATYESGFVIDKFPISRPNLTFSTLTVSNMSPEDSSIYLCSARTGDDGYTFGSGTRLTVV.

This clonotype occurred a few times. This chain joins TRBV21-1 and TRBJ2-1; the D call TRBD1 from the table was never checked on the DNA. TRBV21-1 is termed a pseudogene. This CDR3 comprises 18 residues. CDR3 region: CASSKVLGKGGPYNEQFF. The DNA of the CDR3 is TGTGCCAGCAGCAAAGTTTTGGGTAAGGGCGGTCCCTACAATGAGCAGTTCTTC.

This rearrangement joins TRBV2 to TRBJ2-2, with D maybe TRBD1 (6 bases). Germline CDR1 SNHLY, CDR2 FYNNEI. The V gene lost 7 bases and the J gene lost 4 bases, with 16 bases spanning the gap. The CDR3 contains 15 residues. CDR3 loop: CASTSMDSATGELFF. The CDR3, as DNA: TGTGCCAGCACTAGTATGGACAGCGCCACCGGGGAGCTGTTTTTT.

This chain links TRBV3-1 with TRBJ2-1, with TRBD2 matching 7 bases. The V and J ends lost 4 bases and 7 bases, in that order; junction bases with no gene match: 16. This CDR3 has 17 residues. Germline CDR1 reads LGHDT; CDR2 reads YNNKEL (reference sequence). This CDR3 is CASSPGGPRQRVNEQFF. The CDR3 coding sequence is TGTGCCAGCAGCCCGGGGGGACCGCGACAGAGGGTAAATGAGCAGTTCTTC.

The rearrangement links TRBV4-2 to TRBJ2-1; perhaps D is TRBD1 or TRBD2 (5 bases each). V was trimmed by 8 bases and J by 5 bases, leaving 19 bases between them. CDR3 length equals 15 residues. In germline, CDR1 is LGHNA, CDR2 YNFKEQ. CDR3 loop: CASGPGLPPNNEQFF. The CDR3 region has the DNA TGTGCCAGCGGCCCGGGGCTCCCTCCCAACAATGAGCAGTTCTTC.